The T cell receptor (beta chain) described here comes from a study of tumor-infiltrating lymphocytes in primary liver carcinoma (dated by TCRdb to about 2017). About the full investigation: Surgical resection was performed in China between November 2015 and 2016 on about 5 patients with histopathologically diagnosed primary liver carcinoma. Technical replicate repertoires showed high reproducibility, with mean shared-clone rates around 0.9 and correlation coefficients above 0.95. TCRbeta repertoire sequencing covered roughly 35 specimens from 5 patients: 25 or so tumor regions, 5 adjacent noncancerous liver tissues and 5 peripheral blood samples. The five patients had tumors of stage T1-T3 N0M0, with maximum diameters ranging from 4.2 to 10 cm. Each sample produced roughly 3.65 to 7.13 million productive TCRbeta reads, and read depth showed no significant difference between tissue types. The study combined TCRbeta repertoire sequencing, expression microarrays and whole-exome sequencing across five regions of each liver tumor, with adjacent normal tissue and blood. The five patients, three men and two women aged 30 to 69 years, had hepatocellular carcinoma (four) or combined HCC and intrahepatic cholangiocarcinoma (one).

Blood RNA was extracted from unsorted whole blood using TRIzol reagent, and germline DNA was obtained with the DNeasy Blood & Tissue kit. Chronic HBV infection was present in the patients, and the patients were treatment-naive at sampling. Before surgery, about 4 milliliters of peripheral blood were collected into K2EDTA tubes. Overall results and qualifications from the work: Bulk unsorted samples precluded comparing CD4+ and CD8+ T cell repertoires. Only five patients were included in the study, and the authors note that the findings should be validated in a larger study. Repertoire overlap was higher between tumor regions (mean roughly 36%) than tumor-adjacent (17%) or tumor-blood (about 15%) pairs, consistent with antigen-driven expansion. Only the TCR beta chain was sequenced, which likely underestimates true repertoire diversity because unpaired alpha chains were not captured. The top 250 clones made up a significantly larger repertoire fraction in tumors than in blood (p = 0.039).

The CDR3 contains 12 residues, cysteine and phenylalanine counted. Only the CDR3 portion is preserved as DNA: 36 bases, with reading frame beginning at the first base. According to the germline V gene, CDR1 reads WSHSY and CDR2 reads SAAADI. Relative to germline, V is 6 bases shorter and J is 6 bases shorter, with 12 bases between their ends. Details on this clonotype: Its specific antigen is unknown. Per-base qualities were not stored, and no clone one base away is much larger.

A constant-region primer and ProtoScript II reverse transcriptase were used to reverse-transcribe TCRbeta-specific cDNA from around 480 ng total RNA. TCRbeta libraries were built with three nested multiplex PCR rounds, a slightly modified ARM-PCR procedure. Each of the first two PCR rounds ran for about 11 cycles using multiplex TRBV1-TRBV30 forward primers together with a Cbeta reverse primer. A final 25-cycle PCR with Deep VentR polymerase added sample barcodes and Illumina adapters. Amplicons of 200-500 bp were gel-purified with a QIAquick gel extraction kit before sequencing. TCRbeta amplicons were sequenced on an Illumina HiSeq 2500 with 250-bp paired-end reads. The authors' pipeline ran thus. Reads were quality-trimmed with Trimmomatic v0.33, and paired reads were merged with FLASH v1.2.11 to recover full CDR3 sequences. V, D and J germline segments were assigned to the rearranged TCRbeta sequences using MiGEC v1.2.1b. Clonotype statistics, along with Shannon-Wiener diversity indices, were calculated using VDJtools v1.0.0. To cut down on sampling bias, every analysis after diversity analysis relied on just the 250 most abundant clonotypes from each sample. TCRdb reworked the public reads: Q25 trimming with fastp, MiXCR clone assembly, productive beta chains retained. Rows are unified per CDR3 protein, each entry keeping the most common DNA and genes. The V and J calls reflect TCRdb's pipeline rather than the authors' work. The sample table contains approximately 330,000 distinct CDR3 sequences; only one count was recorded for around three fifths of them. The ten top clones hold roughly 6% of the sample.

The receptor was isolated from a man aged 35 to 55 with primary liver carcinoma and hepatitis B virus infection. Sequenced: peripheral blood. Recombination linked TRBV10-2 to TRBJ2-7; TRBD2 is perhaps the D gene, given 5 matching bases. The nucleotides are TGCGCCAGCAGACTAGTTAGCACCGAGCAGTACTTC. Its amino acids are CASRLVSTEQYF.